The TCR beta chain described here comes from a study of shared clonotypes between healthy human individuals. Naive CD45RA+ and memory CD45RA-negative subsets were split from CD4+ cells. Produced via immunoSEQ multiplex PCR; TCRdb's table is partial and in-frame only. The sample has approximately 1,500,000 clones; 95% to 99% are singletons. The TCR sequence derives from a man in his thirties or forties in good health. The sample taken for sequencing was naive CD4+ T cells sorted from blood. Indicated subset: CD45RA+ positively selected.

This CDR3 reads CASSQKARSYEQYF. The DNA of the CDR3 is TGTGCCAGTAGTCAGAAGGCGCGGAGCTACGAGCAGTACTTC. J is TRBJ2-7 and V is TRBV19; no clear D gene. Between the trimmed V and J ends, which lost 5 bases and 3 bases, there was a span of 14 bases. CDR3 length: 14 residues. CDR1 is LNHDA and CDR2 is SQIVND in the germline V gene (reference sequence).